Below are 17 T cell receptor beta chains sequenced from a single sample in a study of T cell responses to AZD1222 COVID-19 vaccine. Clones were sequenced by immunoSEQ multiplex PCR, and TCRdb holds only the in-frame ones, with some missing. The table records 150,000 to 200,000 clones, 90% to 95% of them present only once. The sequencing used peripheral blood, collected on day 0 of AZD1222 vaccination. The receptors shown here come from an adult in good health.

This sequence joins TRBV5-1 and TRBJ1-1; no reliable D call. This CDR3 has 13 amino acids. CDR1 and CDR2 (germline): SGHRS, YFSETQ. Trimming removed 0 bases at V and 7 bases at J, with 10 bases between. For the CDR3, the DNA is TGCGCCAGCAGCTTGGGACAAGGGTATGAAGCTTTCTTT. Translation gives CASSLGQGYEAFF.

The V gene is TRBV6-5, the J gene TRBJ1-1; D call uncertain. The CDR3 is 14 amino acids. Germline CDR1 is MNHEY and CDR2 is SVGAGI. The germline V and J ends were trimmed by 6 bases and 2 bases, with 13 bases remaining between them. The chain's CDR3 is CASRLHTPNTEAFF. The CDR3, as DNA: TGTGCCAGCAGGTTACATACACCAAACACTGAAGCTTTCTTT.

CDR3 bases: TGTGCCAGCAGGATCCTTGAGACCTACGAGCAGTACTTC. This codes for CASRILETYEQYF. This rearrangement joins TRBV28 to TRBJ2-7; D remains unclear. From germline, CDR1 is MDHEN and CDR2 SYDVKM. The CDR3 contains 13 residues. Between the trimmed V and J ends, which lost 6 bases and 2 bases, there was a span of 11 bases.

V usage is TRBV10-3 and J usage is TRBJ2-5, with D tentatively TRBD1 (5 bases). V lost 3 bases, J lost 2 bases, and 13 bases lay in between. Germline V gene sequence: CDR1 ENHRY, CDR2 SYGVKD. The CDR3 totals 15 residues. DNA of the CDR3: TGTGCCATCAGTGACGAGGACACCGGGCAAGAGACCCAGTACTTC. Its translation: CAISDEDTGQETQYF.

V and J are TRBV5-4 and TRBJ1-6; the D is unclear. V was shortened by 4 bases and J by 10 bases, with 12 bases between the two germline ends. The CDR3 length is 13 residues. Germline V gene data show CDR1 as SGHNT and CDR2 as YYREEE (reference sequence). The CDR3 spells CASSPIEDSPLHF. For the CDR3, the DNA is TGTGCCAGCAGCCCTATTGAGGACTCACCCCTCCACTTT.

This rearrangement joins TRBV27 to TRBJ1-6; maybe TRBD1 (6 bases). With 3 bases removed from V and 6 bases from J, the gap between germline ends came to 18 bases. The CDR3 has 17 amino acids. Germline CDR1 MNHEY, CDR2 SMNVEV (reference sequence). CDR3 protein: CASSFTLGGGPNSPLHF. CDR3 in DNA: TGTGCCAGCAGTTTCACCCTAGGGGGTGGACCTAATTCACCCCTCCACTTT.

This sequence joins TRBV5-4 and TRBJ2-2; no definite D call. The CDR3 sequence is 12 residues long. The germline gives CDR1 SGHNT, CDR2 YYREEE (reference sequence). Trimming cost V 5 bases and J 7 bases, with 9 bases left between them. The CDR3 region is CASSLRDGELFF. In DNA, the CDR3 is TGTGCCAGCAGTTTACGAGACGGGGAGCTGTTTTTT.

The chain combines TRBV7-8 with TRBJ2-5, with D maybe TRBD1 (6 bases). The CDR3 is 16 amino acids. Germline values: CDR1 SGHVS, CDR2 FQNEAQ. Trimming took off 5 bases at V and 2 bases at J, with 18 bases between the two ends. CDR3 bases: TGTGCCAGCAGCCCCTGGGGTGGGCAGGGGCAAGAGACCCAGTACTTC. This gives the protein CASSPWGGQGQETQYF. Drawing the rest from reference TRBV7-8 and TRBJ2-5, the complete variable domain is GAGVSQSPRYKVAKRGQDVALRCDPISGHVSLFWYQQALGQGPEFLTYFQNEAQLDKSGLPSDRFFAERPEGSVSTLKIQRTQQEDSAVYLCASSPWGGQGQETQYFGPGTRLLVL.

V and J are TRBV18 and TRBJ1-5; D is unclear. V dropped 2 bases and J dropped 0 bases, with 5 bases sitting between them. CDR1 and CDR2 from the germline V gene are KGHSH and LQKENI. The CDR3 totals 14 residues. This chain's CDR3 is CASSPGDSNQPQHF. Here the CDR3 DNA reads TGTGCCAGCTCACCAGGGGATAGCAATCAGCCCCAGCATTTT.

CDR3 protein: CASSLVRGNNYGYTF. CDR3 sequence (DNA): TGTGCCAGCAGCTTAGTCAGGGGCAATAACTATGGCTACACCTTC. This chain links TRBV7-2 with TRBJ1-2; D might be TRBD1 (6 bases). V lost 1 base and J 1 base, leaving 10 bases between the germline ends. Germline-derived CDR1 and CDR2 are SGHTA and FQGNSA. This CDR3 comprises 15 residues. The full variable domain, in which reference TRBV7-2 and TRBJ1-2 provide the parts outside the CDR3, is GAGVSQSPSNKVTEKGKDVELRCDPISGHTALYWYRQSLGQGLEFLIYFQGNSAPDKSGLPSDRFSAERTGGSVSTLTIQRTQQEDSAVYLCASSLVRGNNYGYTFGSGTRLTVV.

This chain uses TRBV7-3 with TRBJ2-7, with 8 bases fitting TRBD1. CDR3 length equals 15 residues. Trimming cost V 5 bases and J 2 bases; bases outside gene matches: 8. CDR1 and CDR2 from the germline V gene are SGHTA and FQGTGA. CDR3 DNA sequence: TGTGCCAGCAGCAAGACAGGGGCCCACACCTACGAGCAGTACTTC. It specifies CASSKTGAHTYEQYF.

This clone was counted a single time. V is TRBV11-2 and J is TRBJ2-5; a weak D match, TRBD2 (5 bases). This CDR3 has 14 amino acids. CDR1 and CDR2 (germline): SGHAT, FQNNGV. Trimming shortened V by 4 bases and J by 2 bases, and 11 bases separated the two germline ends. The CDR3 coding sequence is TGTGCCAGCAGCTCCAGCGGACGACAAGAGACCCAGTACTTC. It specifies CASSSSGRQETQYF.

This chain uses TRBV29-1 with TRBJ1-4; 9 bases line up with TRBD1. The CDR3 length is 14 residues. Germline CDR1 SQVTM, CDR2 ANQGSEA. With V trimmed by 6 bases and J by 8 bases, 10 bases remained unmatched. CDR3 DNA sequence: TGCAGCGTCACTCCGGGACAGGGATCGGAAAAACTGTTTTTT. It encodes CSVTPGQGSEKLFF.

The chain uses TRBV6-5 and TRBJ2-5, with D possibly TRBD2 on 5 matching bases. The CDR3 is 15 residues long. Germline CDR1 is MNHEY and CDR2 is SVGAGI. Trimming removed 2 bases at V and 4 bases at J, with 14 bases between. CDR3 nucleotides: TGTGCCAGCAGTTACGAGCCGAATGGAGGAGAGACCCAGTACTTC. This sequence encodes CASSYEPNGGETQYF.

V gene TRBV6-5 combines with J gene TRBJ1-2; D not resolved. V dropped 8 bases and J dropped 0 bases, with 10 bases sitting between them. Germline CDR1 MNHEY, CDR2 SVGAGI. The CDR3 runs 13 residues. CDR3: CASHGVANYGYTF. Written as DNA, the CDR3 is TGTGCCAGCCACGGTGTCGCTAACTATGGCTACACCTTC.

V gene TRBV27 combines with J gene TRBJ1-3; D gene unclear. This CDR3 contains 16 residues. V shed 3 bases and J shed 0 bases, with 12 bases lying between them. The V gene's germline CDR1 is MNHEY and CDR2 SMNVEV (reference sequence). In DNA form, the CDR3 reads TGTGCCAGCAGTTTTAGGAGTCCGAGCTCTGGAAACACCATATATTTT. Amino acid sequence: CASSFRSPSSGNTIYF.

V usage is TRBV14 and J usage is TRBJ1-1, with unresolved D. Germline CDR1 reads SGHDN; CDR2 reads FVKESK. Trimming left V 1 base short and J 0 bases short, with 3 bases between. This CDR3 contains 13 residues. The CDR3 loop is CASSQAMNTEAFF. As DNA, the CDR3 is TGTGCCAGCAGCCAAGCTATGAACACTGAAGCTTTCTTT.